The next 11 T cell receptor beta chains were all read from a single sample in a study of cytomegalovirus exposure and HLA in healthy donors. The PCR ran on 60 Vbeta and 13 Jbeta primers. Profiling relied on immunoSEQ multiplex PCR, and the TCRdb table lists in-frame clones only, not all of them. There are roughly 140,000 clones in the sample; around three quarters occur only once, and 2.5% to 3.5% lies in the top ten. Sequenced input: PBMCs. These TCRs come from a man in his forties in good health and CMV-seropositive.

The chain combines TRBV5-6 with TRBJ2-5, with D possibly being TRBD2 (7 bases). The CDR3 is made up of 14 amino acids. Germline CDR1 SGHDT, CDR2 YYEEEE. The V gene lost 5 bases and the J gene lost 1 base, with 12 bases spanning the gap. This CDR3 is CASRRRGGQETQYF. In DNA form, the CDR3 reads TGTGCCAGCAGGCGGAGGGGGGGCCAAGAGACCCAGTACTTC.

For the CDR3, the DNA is TGTGCCAGCAGTTACTCGGCAGGGGGCTTCTACGAGCAGTACTTC. Protein product: CASSYSAGGFYEQYF. The chain uses TRBV6-5 and TRBJ2-5; 8 nucleotides agree with TRBD1. The DNA end favors TRBJ2-7, so the J call may be wrong. Germline CDR1 and CDR2: MNHEY and SVGAGI. This CDR3 is 15 amino acids long.

The CDR3 sequence is CASTPEGREAGLDTDTQYF. Written as DNA, the CDR3 is TGTGCCAGCACCCCTGAGGGGCGGGAGGCCGGGTTAGACACAGATACGCAGTATTTT. This rearrangement joins TRBV27 to TRBJ2-3, with 8 positions matching TRBD2. The CDR3 extends over 19 amino acids. The germline V gene encodes CDR1 MNHEY and CDR2 SMNVEV (reference sequence). Losses at the gene ends were 7 bases for V and 2 bases for J; bases not matched to a gene: 20.

This chain uses TRBV30 with TRBJ2-7; 12 positions agree with TRBD1. The junction had 6 bases not matched to a gene; V was cut back by 3 bases and J by 6 bases. The CDR3 has 14 amino acids. From germline, CDR1 is GTSNPN and CDR2 SVGIG (reference sequence). For the CDR3, the DNA is TGTGCCTGGAGCTCGGGACAGGGGGCTCGCGAGCAGTACTTC. It is translated as CAWSSGQGAREQYF.

The chain uses TRBV14 and TRBJ2-1; D is uncertain. Per the germline V gene, CDR1 is SGHDN and CDR2 is FVKESK. The CDR3 runs 14 residues. Trimming pared 1 base from V and 7 bases from J, leaving 11 bases between. Here the CDR3 DNA reads TGTGCCAGCAGCCAAGTTGAGACTCAGAATGAGCAGTTCTTC. This translates into CASSQVETQNEQFF.

V usage is TRBV18 and J usage is TRBJ2-5; a possible D gene is TRBD2 (6 bases). This CDR3 contains 14 residues. V gave up 3 bases and J gave up 2 bases, with 10 bases separating them. Germline V CDR1 and CDR2: KGHSH, LQKENI. The CDR3 DNA reads TGTGCCAGCTCACCCCGCCGGGGGCAAGAGACCCAGTACTTC. It yields the protein CASSPRRGQETQYF.

The chain has TRBV4-3 and TRBJ1-3; the D gene is possibly TRBD1 (5 bases). The V gene lost 2 bases and the J gene lost 4 bases, with 12 bases spanning the gap. Germline V gene data show CDR1 as LGHNA and CDR2 as YSLEER. The CDR3 extends over 15 amino acids. The DNA for the CDR3 is TGCGCCAGCAGCCAATTATCAGGGTCCGGAAACACCATATATTTT. The encoded protein is CASSQLSGSGNTIYF.

The V call is TRBV6-5, the J call TRBJ2-3; 8 positions match TRBD2. Germline assignment: CDR1 MNHEY and CDR2 SVGAGI. The trim removed 2 bases at V and 2 bases at J, leaving 3 bases unmatched. The CDR3 runs 15 residues. CDR3 sequence reads: CASSYDGRDTDTQYF. The CDR3 region has the DNA TGTGCCAGCAGTTACGACGGGAGGGACACAGATACGCAGTATTTT.

The chain links TRBV4-1 to TRBJ1-1; 7 bases are shared with TRBD1. Per the germline V gene, CDR1 is MGHRA and CDR2 is YSYEKL. The CDR3 spans 15 residues. The V and J ends lost 0 bases and 4 bases, in that order; junction bases with no gene match: 5. CDR3 loop: CASSQDGRGSTEAFF. Written as DNA, the CDR3 is TGCGCCAGCAGCCAAGATGGCAGGGGGTCCACTGAAGCTTTCTTT.

The chain's CDR3 is CASSLEGGQPQHF. The CDR3, as DNA: TGTGCCAGCAGCTTAGAAGGGGGACAGCCCCAGCATTTT. The V and J genes are TRBV7-2 and TRBJ1-5, with a weak D call TRBD1 (6 bases). This CDR3 has 13 residues. The V end was cut by 1 base, the J end by 7 bases, with 8 bases between. Germline lookup yields CDR1 SGHTA and CDR2 FQGNSA.

The J gene is TRBJ2-3, the V gene TRBV4-3, with 13 positions matching TRBD2. From germline, CDR1 is LGHNA and CDR2 YSLEER. The CDR3 covers 18 residues. V shed 4 bases, J shed 4 bases, and the junction held 11 bases outside the gene matches. CDR3 DNA: TGCGCCAGCAGCCCTGGACTAGCGGGAGCTGGGGTCGCAGATACGCAGTATTTT. This encodes CASSPGLAGAGVADTQYF.